Listed here is a single T cell receptor beta chain. Its specificity is not known. The sample belongs to a study of cytomegalovirus exposure and HLA in healthy donors. The CDR3 loop spans 13 amino acids. From germline, CDR1 is LGHNA and CDR2 YSLEER. V shed 0 bases and J shed 5 bases, with 8 bases lying between them. Notes on the study in general: DRB1 had the most TCR associations and HLA-C the fewest, a later analysis found, with rates varying by HLA locus.

Use of 60 Vbeta and 13 Jbeta primers characterized the PCR. Only in-frame clones appear in the TCRdb table, and some are missing; sequencing was by immunoSEQ multiplex PCR. The table has about 110,000 clones, 15% seen once; the top ten hold about 0.8%. The chain employs TRBV4-3 and TRBJ2-7; D is uncertain. The receptor comes from a female donor in good health and CMV-seronegative. The sample was PBMCs. In DNA form, the CDR3 reads TGCGCCAGCAGCCAAGATCTAATGGACGAGCAGTACTTC. Protein: CASSQDLMDEQYF.